The T cell receptor beta chain described here comes from a study of blood T cells in healthy people across ages. The length of the CDR3 is 17 residues. Between the trimmed V and J ends, which lost 2 bases and 0 bases, there was a span of 14 bases. Germline V gene lookup returns CDR1 SNHLY and CDR2 FYNNEI. The second PCR ran roughly 6 to 11 cycles with a sample-barcoded 5' primer and J-beta primers. A template-switch adaptor containing 12 random nucleotides labeled each cDNA molecule. Via MiXCR, TCRdb re-called the 5' RACE reads, giving one row per CDR3 protein. This table has about 1.4 million distinct CDR3 sequences, almost 60% appearing once.

The sample was blood. The chain is built from TRBV2 and TRBJ2-1; D may be TRBD2 (5 bases). The origin of this receptor is a man in his late teens or twenties in good health. CDR3 DNA: TGTGCCAGCAGTGAATTGAGGACTCCAGGCTCCTACAATGAGCAGTTCTTC. Translation gives CASSELRTPGSYNEQFF.